Detailed here is one TCR beta chain. Its matching antigen is unknown. The primer mix had 60 Vbeta and 13 Jbeta primers. The table came from immunoSEQ multiplex PCR; TCRdb's copy has only in-frame clones and leaves some out. The table includes about 90,000 clones, roughly 80% detected once. The sample comes from a study of cytomegalovirus exposure and HLA in healthy donors. Overall study findings and caveats: In vitro data verified a few CMV-associated chains as specific for CMV antigens.

Germline CDR1 is MNHNS and CDR2 is SASEGT. V lost 2 bases, J lost 8 bases, and 4 bases stayed unmatched. The CDR3 runs to 13 residues. This rearrangement joins TRBV6-1 to TRBJ1-2; 8 positions match TRBD1. This TCR was recovered from a man aged 18 to 29 in good health and CMV-seronegative. The sample was PBMCs. The CDR3 sequence: CASSERQGAGYTF. CDR3 DNA: TGTGCCAGCAGTGAACGGCAGGGGGCAGGCTACACCTTC.